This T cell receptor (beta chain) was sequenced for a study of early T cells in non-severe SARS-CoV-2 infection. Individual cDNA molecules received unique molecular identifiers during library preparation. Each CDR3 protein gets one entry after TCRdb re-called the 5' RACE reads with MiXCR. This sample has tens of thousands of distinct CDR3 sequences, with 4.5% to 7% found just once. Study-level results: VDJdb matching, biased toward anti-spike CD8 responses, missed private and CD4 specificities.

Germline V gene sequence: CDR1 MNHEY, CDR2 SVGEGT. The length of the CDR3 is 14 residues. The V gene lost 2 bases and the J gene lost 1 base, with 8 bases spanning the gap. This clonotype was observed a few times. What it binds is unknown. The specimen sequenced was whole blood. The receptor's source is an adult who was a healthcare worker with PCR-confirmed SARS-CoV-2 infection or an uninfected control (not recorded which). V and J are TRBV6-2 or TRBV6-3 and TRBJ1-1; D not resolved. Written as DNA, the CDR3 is TGTGCCAGCAGTTACGAGTGGAGGAACACTGAAGCTTTCTTT. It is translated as CASSYEWRNTEAFF.